This TCR beta chain emerged from a study of blood T cell repertoires in COVID-19 (dated by TCRdb to the early 2020s). About the full investigation: Samples covering the acute and convalescent phases of COVID-19 were provided by collaborators in the United States, Italy and Spain. The prospective study material was composed of cDNA or gDNA derived from T cells, B-cell-depleted T cells, or PBMCs. Deeply sampled blood TCRbeta repertoires from subjects exposed to, actively infected with, or recovered from COVID-19 were included in the dataset. The repertoires were released in a freely available public database intended as a resource for research on the immune response to SARS-CoV-2. Samples were obtained from the ongoing ImmuneRACE study (first 160 participants) and from some 1,300 subjects provided by 6 global collaborators. Sample metadata almost always included a de-identified subject ID, COVID-19 status, age in years and sex. Where available, HLA class I and class II types were obtained from metadata supplied by the sample provider rather than from assay-based typing. What the authors observed across the whole study: The quantity of clinical and demographic metadata differed by source and by participant and was supplied without curation.

At one collaborating source in Seattle, patients were enrolled during active infection and were followed longitudinally through the course of disease. Whole blood was collected in K2EDTA tubes by collaborating institutions according to the institutions' own protocols. For TCRbeta analysis, collaborators shipped samples as frozen whole blood, isolated PBMCs, or DNA extracted from either of those sample types. This clone came up once. The antigen it binds to is not known. Per-base qualities were not stored, and no clone one base away is much larger. V gives up 3 bases and J gives up 5 bases, and the segment between their germline ends measures 10 bases. The CDR3 holds 13 amino acids from the cysteine to the phenylalanine. Solely the CDR3 DNA is kept, with 39 bases framed from the first base. Taken from the germline V gene (reference sequence), the CDR1 and CDR2 loops are LNHDA and SQIVND. TCRbeta CDR3 regions were amplified from genomic DNA by means of the immunoSEQ Assay, a bias-controlled multiplex PCR. The paper's processing steps were these. The number of nucleated cells in each sample was estimated from the amplification of reference gene primers within the assay. Sequence reads were collapsed and filtered to measure the absolute abundance of every unique TCRbeta CDR3 rearrangement. For each sample, productive Simpson clonality was calculated by taking the square root of Simpson's diversity index across productive rearrangements. Entries here come from immuneACCESS through TCRdb and include only in-frame sequences with V and J called. Some clones fail to appear in such tables; in the studies checked, an unresolved V gene covers under half of the shortfall, and the cause of the remainder is unknown. V and J calls and clone size come straight from that table; D and trimming were deduced from the DNA. Here the sample has about 150,000 clones; approximately 90% occur a single time. In total, the top ten clones hold roughly 4.5% of the sample.

The source of this sequence is a man aged 18 to 35 with COVID-19, enrolled during active disease. The chain links TRBV19 with TRBJ1-2, and possibly TRBD1, on 6 matching bases. The specimen sequenced was peripheral blood. The DNA reads TGTGCCAGTAGTATTGCCACAGGGTATGGCTACACCTTC. Translation gives CASSIATGYGYTF.